Listed below are T cell receptor beta chains from one sample, sequenced in a study of cytomegalovirus exposure and HLA in healthy donors. Libraries were prepared by immunoSEQ multiplex PCR; TCRdb keeps only in-frame clonotypes and omits some of them. This table has about 160,000 clones, approximately 80% appearing once. Sequencing used PBMCs. The receptors here all came from a woman aged 25 to 45 in good health and CMV-seropositive. The CDR3 runs from the conserved cysteine through the conserved F or W. A D gene is named only where the DNA matches it firmly. Clone size, where shown, is once, few, many, or a class for clones that have expanded.

j_call clone_size v_call d_call cdr3_nt cdr3_aa
TRBJ2-2 few TRBV9 - TGTGCCAGCAGCGTAGACGGGGCGAACACCGGGGAGCTGTTTTTT CASSVDGANTGELFF
TRBJ1-5 - TRBV23-1 TRBD1 TGCGCCAGCAGGCCGGGACAGGGGGGGAGTCAGCCCCAGCATTTT CASRPGQGGSQPQHF
TRBJ2-1 - TRBV15 - TGTGCCACCAGCAGAGATCTAGGCAATGAGCAGTTCTTC CATSRDLGNEQFF
TRBJ2-2 - TRBV7-8 - TGTGCCAGCAGCTTAAAGGGAACAGGGCCGAACACCGGGGAGCTGTTTTTT CASSLKGTGPNTGELFF
TRBJ1-4 - TRBV28 TRBD1 TGTGCCAGCAGTGCCCTCGGGACAGGGGAAAAACTGTTTTTT CASSALGTGEKLFF
TRBJ2-3 - TRBV7-9 TRBD2 TGTGCAGATCGTAGTTGGAGGGAGGGAGATACGCAGTATTTT CADRSWREGDTQYF
TRBJ1-4 - TRBV7-9 - TGTGCCAGCAGCTCAACGAAAACAGGGACAACTAATGAAAAACTGTTTTTT CASSSTKTGTTNEKLFF
TRBJ1-5 - TRBV27 - TGTGCCAGCAGTCCTAGCGGGCTTAATCAGCCCCAGCATTTT CASSPSGLNQPQHF
TRBJ2-5 - TRBV4-1 TRBD2 TGCGCCAGCAGCCAAGACGTCAGGCAGTCCCCACTAGCGGGGGCGGGGGAGACCCAGTACTTC CASSQDVRQSPLAGAGETQYF
TRBJ2-2 - TRBV7-9 - TGTGCCAGCATACAGGGCGGGGAGCTGTTTTTT CASIQGGELFF
TRBJ1-3 - TRBV9 TRBD1 TGTGCCAGCGGGGACAGTCCCGTCTCTGGAAACACCATATATTTT CASGDSPVSGNTIYF
TRBJ2-6 - TRBV2 - TGTGCCAGTCTAGGTTACTCTGGGGCCAACGTCCTGACTTTC CASLGYSGANVLTF
TRBJ2-5 - TRBV9 TRBD2 TGTGCCAGCGAGCGGGGGGGCCAAGAGACCCAGTACTTC CASERGGQETQYF
TRBJ2-2 - TRBV7-8 - TGTGCCAGCACCCACTGGGACGGGGGGCCGAGGGAGCTGTTTTTT CASTHWDGGPRELFF
TRBJ1-1 few TRBV11-2 TRBD1 TGTGCCAGCAGCTTTCCGGGACAGGGATCCTTT CASSFPGQGSF
TRBJ2-3 - TRBV7-2 - TGTGCCAGCACAAAGGGGGCGGGGAGCAGCACAGATACGCAGTATTTT CASTKGAGSSTDTQYF